A selection of T cell receptor beta chains follows, all from one sample in a study of PD-1 blockade in classical Hodgkin lymphoma. Clones were read by immunoSEQ multiplex PCR, and TCRdb kept only the in-frame ones, dropping some. Among approximately 89,000 clones listed, approximately 80% were seen once. The sequencing used peripheral blood mononuclear cells (PBMCs), collected at baseline. The source of these receptors is a human donor with classical Hodgkin lymphoma. The conserved cysteine and the conserved F or W are not part of the CDR3 here. Size tells how often a clone was seen (once, few, many) or the class of an expanded clone, and some rows leave it out.

TRBV5-1	NA	TRBJ2-3	ASSKGTSGDTDTQY
TRBV15	NA	TRBJ2-3	ATSESGRGADTQY
TRBV19	NA	TRBJ1-2	ASSITPKSLGYT
TRBV27	NA	TRBJ1-5	ASSLRSTNSNQPQH
TRBV28	NA	TRBJ2-7	ASSRPGQGQGEQY
TRBV9	NA	TRBJ2-2	ASSSPRIEVGTGELF
TRBV10-3	once	TRBJ2-2	AIQGPTGELF
TRBV19	NA	TRBJ2-5	ASSGPGGGETQY
TRBV29-1	NA	TRBJ2-3	SVGGRATTDTQY
TRBV5-1	NA	TRBJ2-7	ASSLDGVAPEQY
TRBV5-1	few	TRBJ1-2	ASSLFPGALEGYT
TRBV29-1	NA	TRBJ2-3	SVGSTDTQY
TRBV7-2	NA	TRBJ2-7	ASSLGLAGAIYEQY
TRBV18	NA	TRBJ2-5	ASSPRRGSVETQY
TRBV10-3	NA	TRBJ2-4	AISEGAGSGNIQY